The present T cell receptor beta chain was sequenced within a study of blood T cells in healthy people across ages. Study conclusions and caveats: For the donors, CMV status was unknown and possibly confounded expanded clonotype changes.

This clonotype was found once. Its antigen is as yet unknown. Combining a sample-barcoded 5' primer with a J-beta primer mix, a second PCR ran for roughly 6 to 12 cycles. Via MiXCR, TCRdb re-called the 5' RACE reads, giving one row per CDR3 protein. The table records about a million distinct CDR3 sequences, 51% of them present only once. The receptor's source is a woman aged 55-75 years in good health. Sequenced: blood.

The CDR3 loop is CASGDLTGLETQYF. The CDR3 nucleotides read TGCGCCAGCGGCGACCTTACAGGGTTGGAGACCCAGTACTTC. This chain connects TRBV5-1 to TRBJ2-7; D is perhaps TRBD1 (6 bases). Gene TRBJ2-5 matches the end of the DNA better, so the J call may be wrong. The CDR3 totals 14 residues. CDR1 and CDR2 from the germline V gene are SGHRS and YFSETQ.